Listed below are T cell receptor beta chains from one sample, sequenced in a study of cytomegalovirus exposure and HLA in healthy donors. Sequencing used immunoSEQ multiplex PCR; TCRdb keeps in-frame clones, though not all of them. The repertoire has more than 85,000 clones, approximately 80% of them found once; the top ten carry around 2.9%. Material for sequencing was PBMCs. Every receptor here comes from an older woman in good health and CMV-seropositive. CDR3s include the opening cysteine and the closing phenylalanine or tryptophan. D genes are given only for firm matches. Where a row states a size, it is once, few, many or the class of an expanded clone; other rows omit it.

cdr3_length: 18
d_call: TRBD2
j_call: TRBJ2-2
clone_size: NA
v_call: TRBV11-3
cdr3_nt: TGTGCCAGCAGCTTCGGGGGGGCGGGAGTCGGCCTGACCGGGGAGCTGTTTTTT
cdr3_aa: CASSFGGAGVGLTGELFF

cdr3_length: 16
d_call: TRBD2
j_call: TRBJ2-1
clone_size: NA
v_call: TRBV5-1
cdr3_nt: TGCGCCAGCAGCTTGCTTTCGACTAGCGGTACGAATGAGCAGTTCTTC
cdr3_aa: CASSLLSTSGTNEQFF

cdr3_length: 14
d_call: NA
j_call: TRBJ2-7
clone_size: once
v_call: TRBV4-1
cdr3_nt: TGCGCCAGCAGCCCCTCAAGGGGGGGTTACGAGCAGTACTTC
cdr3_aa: CASSPSRGGYEQYF

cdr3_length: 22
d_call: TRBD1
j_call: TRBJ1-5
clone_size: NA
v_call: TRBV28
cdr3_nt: TGTGCCAGCAGTACTTTTTGGAGGGGGAAATCGGGGGACAGAGATAGCAATCAGCCCCAGCATTTT
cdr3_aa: CASSTFWRGKSGDRDSNQPQHF

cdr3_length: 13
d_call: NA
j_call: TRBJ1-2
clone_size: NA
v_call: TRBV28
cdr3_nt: TGTGCCAGCAGGTTCGGGGGTGGCTATGGCTACACCTTC
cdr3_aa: CASRFGGGYGYTF

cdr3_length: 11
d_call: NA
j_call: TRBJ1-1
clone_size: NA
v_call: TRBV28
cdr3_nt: TGTGCCAGCAACGGTCGCGCTGAAGCTTTCTTT
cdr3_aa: CASNGRAEAFF

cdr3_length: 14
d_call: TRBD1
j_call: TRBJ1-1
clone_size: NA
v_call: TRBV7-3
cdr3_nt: TGTGCCAGCAGCCCCGGACAGGGATTTACTGAAGCTTTCTTT
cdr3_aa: CASSPGQGFTEAFF

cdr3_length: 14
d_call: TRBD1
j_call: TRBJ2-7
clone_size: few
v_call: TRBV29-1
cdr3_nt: TGCAGCGTTGACGGACAGGGTACATCCGGGGAGCAGTACTTC
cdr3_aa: CSVDGQGTSGEQYF

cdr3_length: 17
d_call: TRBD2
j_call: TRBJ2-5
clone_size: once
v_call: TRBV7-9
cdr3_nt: TGTGCCAGCAGCTTAGGGGCGGGACTAGCGGCCCAAGAGACCCAGTACTTC
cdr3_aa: CASSLGAGLAAQETQYF

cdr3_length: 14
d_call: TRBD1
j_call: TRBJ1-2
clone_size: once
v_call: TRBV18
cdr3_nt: TGTGCCAGCTCACCACTAGAGGGGGCGCGTGGCTACACCTTC
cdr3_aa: CASSPLEGARGYTF

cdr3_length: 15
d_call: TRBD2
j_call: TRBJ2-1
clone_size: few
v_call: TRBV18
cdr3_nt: TGTGCCAGCTCACCAACTAGCGGGAGGGGCAATGAGCAGTTCTTC
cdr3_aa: CASSPTSGRGNEQFF

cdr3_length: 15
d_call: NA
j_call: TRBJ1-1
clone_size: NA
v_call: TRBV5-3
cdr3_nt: TGTGCCAGAAGCGGGGCCCGCACAGCGGGTCGGGCAGCTTTCTTT
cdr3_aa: CARSGARTAGRAAFF

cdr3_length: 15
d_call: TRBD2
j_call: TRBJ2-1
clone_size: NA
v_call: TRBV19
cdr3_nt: TGTGCCAGTAGTATTACGGGAGGGCCCTCCAATGAGCAGTTCTTC
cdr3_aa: CASSITGGPSNEQFF

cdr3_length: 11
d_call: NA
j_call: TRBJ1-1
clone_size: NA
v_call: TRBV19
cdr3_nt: TGTGCCAGTAGTGCGTCCCTTGAAGCTTTCTTT
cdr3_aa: CASSASLEAFF

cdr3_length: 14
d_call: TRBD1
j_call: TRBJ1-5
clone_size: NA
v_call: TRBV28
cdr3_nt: TGTGCCAGCAGCCCGGGGACAGTAAATCAGCCCCAGCATTTT
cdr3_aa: CASSPGTVNQPQHF

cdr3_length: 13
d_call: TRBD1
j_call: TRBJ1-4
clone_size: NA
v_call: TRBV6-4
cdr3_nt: TGTGCCAGCAGTGACCCGAACAGGGGACAACTGTTTTTT
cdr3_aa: CASSDPNRGQLFF

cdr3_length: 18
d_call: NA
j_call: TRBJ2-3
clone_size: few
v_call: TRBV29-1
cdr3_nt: TGCAGCGTTGAAGGATCGCCAGGCGAGCATTGGGTTCTAGATACGCAGTATTTT
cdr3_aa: CSVEGSPGEHWVLDTQYF

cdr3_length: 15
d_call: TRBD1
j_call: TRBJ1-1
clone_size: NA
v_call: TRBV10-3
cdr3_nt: TGTGCCATCAGTGACAACAGGGGCCTGAACACTGAAGCTTTCTTT
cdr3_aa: CAISDNRGLNTEAFF

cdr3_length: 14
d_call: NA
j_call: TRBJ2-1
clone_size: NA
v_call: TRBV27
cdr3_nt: TGTGCCAGCAGAACCACTAGCTCCTACAATGAGCAGTTCTTC
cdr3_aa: CASRTTSSYNEQFF

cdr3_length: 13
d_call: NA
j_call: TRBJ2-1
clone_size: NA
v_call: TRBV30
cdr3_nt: TGTGCCTCCCCCTTGGGTGACAACAATGAGCAGTTCTTC
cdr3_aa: CASPLGDNNEQFF

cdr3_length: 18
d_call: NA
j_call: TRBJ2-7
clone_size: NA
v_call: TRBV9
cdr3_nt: TGTGCCAGCAGCGTAGACGGGGGGCTAGCGGATAGCTCCTACGAGCAGTACTTC
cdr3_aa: CASSVDGGLADSSYEQYF

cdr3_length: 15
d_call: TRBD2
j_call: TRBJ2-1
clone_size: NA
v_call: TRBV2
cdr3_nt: TGTGCCAGCAGGGGCCTAGCGGGGGAATACAATGAGCAGTTCTTC
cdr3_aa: CASRGLAGEYNEQFF

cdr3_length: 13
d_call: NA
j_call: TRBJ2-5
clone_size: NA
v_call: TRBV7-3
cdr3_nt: TGTGCCAGCAGCACCCAGGGTGGGGAGACCCAGTACTTC
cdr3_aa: CASSTQGGETQYF

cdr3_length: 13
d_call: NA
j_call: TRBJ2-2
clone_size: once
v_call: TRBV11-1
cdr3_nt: TGTGCCAGCAGCTTCACAGGGACCGGGGAGCTGTTTTTT
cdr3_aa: CASSFTGTGELFF

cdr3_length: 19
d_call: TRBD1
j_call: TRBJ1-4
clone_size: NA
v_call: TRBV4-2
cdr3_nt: TGTGCCAGCAGCCAAGACCAGCACGGGCCGGGACAGGGGGCAAGGAAACTGTTTTTT
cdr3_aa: CASSQDQHGPGQGARKLFF

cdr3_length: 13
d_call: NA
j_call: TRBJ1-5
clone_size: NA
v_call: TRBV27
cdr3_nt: TGTGCCAGCAAGGGCCTACAGGGTCAGCCCCAGCATTTT
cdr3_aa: CASKGLQGQPQHF

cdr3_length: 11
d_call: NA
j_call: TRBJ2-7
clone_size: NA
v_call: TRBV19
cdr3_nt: TGTGCCAGTAGAGGGGGTACCGAGCAGTACTTC
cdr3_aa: CASRGGTEQYF

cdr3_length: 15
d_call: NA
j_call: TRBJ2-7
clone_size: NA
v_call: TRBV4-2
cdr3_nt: TGTGCCAGCAGCCAAGATCGGAGTAGCGTCTACGAGCAGTACTTC
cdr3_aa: CASSQDRSSVYEQYF

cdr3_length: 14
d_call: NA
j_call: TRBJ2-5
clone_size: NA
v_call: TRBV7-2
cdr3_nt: TGTGCCAGCAGCTTAAGTGGGCACCAAGAGACCCAGTACTTC
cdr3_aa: CASSLSGHQETQYF

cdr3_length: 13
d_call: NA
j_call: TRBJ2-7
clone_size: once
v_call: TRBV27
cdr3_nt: TGTGCCAGCAGTTTAACAAACGACTACGAGCAGTACTTC
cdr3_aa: CASSLTNDYEQYF

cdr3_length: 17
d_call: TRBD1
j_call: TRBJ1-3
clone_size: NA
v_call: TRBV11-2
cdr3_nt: TGTGCCAGCAGCTTGGGGGACAGGATCTACTCTGGAAACACCATATATTTT
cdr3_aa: CASSLGDRIYSGNTIYF

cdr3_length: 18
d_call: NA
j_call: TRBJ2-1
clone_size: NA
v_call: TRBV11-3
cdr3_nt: TGTGCCAGCAGCTTAGATCAGGGAGGGACAACCTCCTACAATGAGCAGTTCTTC
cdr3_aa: CASSLDQGGTTSYNEQFF

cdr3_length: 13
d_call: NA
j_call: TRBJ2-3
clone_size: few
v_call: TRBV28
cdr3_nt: TGTGCCAGCAGTCTGGCCGGCACAGATACGCAGTATTTT
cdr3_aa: CASSLAGTDTQYF

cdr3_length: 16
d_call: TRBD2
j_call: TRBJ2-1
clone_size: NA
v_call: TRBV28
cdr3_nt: TGTGCCAGCAGTTCCCTCTTCGGGAGGGCCTACAATGAGCAGTTCTTC
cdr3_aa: CASSSLFGRAYNEQFF

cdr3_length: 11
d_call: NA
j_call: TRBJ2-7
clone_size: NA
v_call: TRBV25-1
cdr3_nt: TGTGCCAGCAGTGACCAGGGGCGCGCGTACTTC
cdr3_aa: CASSDQGRAYF

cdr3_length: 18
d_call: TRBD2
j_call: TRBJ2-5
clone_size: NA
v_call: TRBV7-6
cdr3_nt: TGTGCCAGCAGCTTAGGGCTAGCGGGAGTGGGGCCTAAAGAGACCCAGTACTTC
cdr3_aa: CASSLGLAGVGPKETQYF

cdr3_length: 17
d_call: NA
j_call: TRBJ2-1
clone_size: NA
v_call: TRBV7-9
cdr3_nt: TGTGCCAGCAGCCCCCCCCGAAGGGAACGAGGGTCCAATGAGCAGTTCTTC
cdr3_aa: CASSPPRRERGSNEQFF

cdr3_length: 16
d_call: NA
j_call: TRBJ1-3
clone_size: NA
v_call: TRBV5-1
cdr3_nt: TGCGCCAGCAGCTTGGGGACAACCAGCTCTGGAAACACCATATATTTT
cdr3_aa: CASSLGTTSSGNTIYF

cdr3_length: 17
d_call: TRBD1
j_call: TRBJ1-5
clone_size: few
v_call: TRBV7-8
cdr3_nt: TGTGCCAGCAGCTTAGCCCGACAGGGAAGAGTGAATCAGCCCCAGCATTTT
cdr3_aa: CASSLARQGRVNQPQHF

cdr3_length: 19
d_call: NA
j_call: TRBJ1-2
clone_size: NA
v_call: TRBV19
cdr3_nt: TGTGCCAGTAGACTTTCAACCATGACACTAGAAGACCTAAGATATGGCTACACCTTC
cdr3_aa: CASRLSTMTLEDLRYGYTF

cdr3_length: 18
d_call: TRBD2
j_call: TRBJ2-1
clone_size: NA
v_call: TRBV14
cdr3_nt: TGTGCCAGCAGCCAAGTATGGGTAGCGGGACCCTCCTACAATGAGCAGTTCTTC
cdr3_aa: CASSQVWVAGPSYNEQFF

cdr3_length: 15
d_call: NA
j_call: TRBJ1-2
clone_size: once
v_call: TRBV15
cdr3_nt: TGTGCCACCAGCATGGGGGACAAATCCAACTATGGCTACACCTTC
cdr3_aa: CATSMGDKSNYGYTF

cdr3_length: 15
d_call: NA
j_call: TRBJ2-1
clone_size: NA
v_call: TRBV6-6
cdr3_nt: TGTGCCAGCAGCACCACTTCCGGGGAGCACAATGAGCAGTTCTTC
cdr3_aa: CASSTTSGEHNEQFF

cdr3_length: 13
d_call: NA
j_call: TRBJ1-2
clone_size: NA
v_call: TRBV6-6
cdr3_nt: TGTGCCAGCAGTCCGGGACTAGGGGGGGGCTACACCTTC
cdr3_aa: CASSPGLGGGYTF

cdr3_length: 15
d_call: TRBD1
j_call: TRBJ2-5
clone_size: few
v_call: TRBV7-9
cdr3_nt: TGTGCCAGCAGCTTAGTCGGACAGGGAGGAGAGACCCAGTACTTC
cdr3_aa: CASSLVGQGGETQYF

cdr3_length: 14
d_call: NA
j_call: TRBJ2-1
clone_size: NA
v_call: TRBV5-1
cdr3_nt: TGCGCCAGCAGCTTGGACGGAAACAGCAATGAGCAGTTCTTC
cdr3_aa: CASSLDGNSNEQFF

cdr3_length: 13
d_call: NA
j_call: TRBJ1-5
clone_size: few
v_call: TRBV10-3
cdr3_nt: TGTGCCATCAGACCGGGACATGATCAGCCCCAGCATTTT
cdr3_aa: CAIRPGHDQPQHF

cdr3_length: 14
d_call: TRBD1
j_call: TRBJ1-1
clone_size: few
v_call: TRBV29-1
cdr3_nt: TGCAGCGTTCTCCCAGGGGGAATGAACACTGAAGCTTTCTTT
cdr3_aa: CSVLPGGMNTEAFF

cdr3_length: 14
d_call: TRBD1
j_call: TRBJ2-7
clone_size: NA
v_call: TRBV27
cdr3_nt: TGTGCCAGCAGGCCGACAGGGGTATTTTACGAGCAGTACTTC
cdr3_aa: CASRPTGVFYEQYF